The source of this TCR beta chain is a study of CD8 T cells in ankylosing spondylitis. Study-wide results and limits: Within ankylosing spondylitis blood, a TCR beta motif made up of roughly eight highly homologous variants appeared to be characteristic.

This clonotype has a handful of counts. Antigen: not known. Quantitative barcoded 5'-RACE was used to prepare TCR beta libraries. TCRdb processed the 5' RACE reads anew with MiXCR; each CDR3 protein has one entry. The data show over 110,000 distinct CDR3 sequences, with 6.5% to 8.5% seen just once and approximately 7% held by the top ten. The CDR3 runs to 16 residues. V was pared by 2 bases and J by 3 bases, with 13 bases between. The germline CDR1 and CDR2 sequences are SGHVS and FNYEAQ. The sequence derives from a male donor with ankylosing spondylitis. The sequenced material came from synovial fluid, either unsorted or a sorted T cell fraction (not recorded which). The V and J genes are TRBV7-6 and TRBJ2-2; unclear D gene. DNA for the CDR3: TGTGCCAGCAGCTTAATCTCTGCGAGAGACACCGGGGAGCTGTTTTTT. Its translation is CASSLISARDTGELFF.